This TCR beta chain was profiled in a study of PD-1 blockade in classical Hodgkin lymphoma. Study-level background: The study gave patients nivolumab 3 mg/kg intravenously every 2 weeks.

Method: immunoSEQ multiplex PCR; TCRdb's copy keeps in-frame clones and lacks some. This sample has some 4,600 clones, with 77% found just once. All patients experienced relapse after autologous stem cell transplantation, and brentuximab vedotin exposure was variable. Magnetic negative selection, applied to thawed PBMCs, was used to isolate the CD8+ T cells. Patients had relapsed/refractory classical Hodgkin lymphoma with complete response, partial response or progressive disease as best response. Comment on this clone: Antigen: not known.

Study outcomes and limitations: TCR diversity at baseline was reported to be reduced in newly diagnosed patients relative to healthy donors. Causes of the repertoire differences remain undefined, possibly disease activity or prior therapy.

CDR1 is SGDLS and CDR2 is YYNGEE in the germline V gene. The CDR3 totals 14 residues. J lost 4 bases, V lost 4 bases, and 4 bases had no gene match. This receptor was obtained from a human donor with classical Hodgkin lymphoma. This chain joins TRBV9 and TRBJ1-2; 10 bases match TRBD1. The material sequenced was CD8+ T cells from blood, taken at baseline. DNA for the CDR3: TGTGCCAGCAGCCCAGGACAGGGGGGCTATGGCTACACCTTC. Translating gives CASSPGQGGYGYTF.